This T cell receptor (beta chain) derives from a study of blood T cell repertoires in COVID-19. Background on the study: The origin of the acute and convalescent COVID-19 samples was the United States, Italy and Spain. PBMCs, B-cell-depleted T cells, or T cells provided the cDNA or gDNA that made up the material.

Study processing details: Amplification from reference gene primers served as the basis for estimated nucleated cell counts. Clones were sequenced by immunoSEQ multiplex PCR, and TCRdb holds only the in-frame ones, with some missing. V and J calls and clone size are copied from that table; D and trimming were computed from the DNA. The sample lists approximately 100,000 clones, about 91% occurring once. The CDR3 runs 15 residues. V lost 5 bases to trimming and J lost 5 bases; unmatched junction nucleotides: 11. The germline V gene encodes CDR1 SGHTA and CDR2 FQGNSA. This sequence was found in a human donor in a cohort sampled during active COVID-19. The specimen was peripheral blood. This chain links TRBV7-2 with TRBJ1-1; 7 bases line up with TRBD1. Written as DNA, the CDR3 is TGTGCCAGCAGCCTAACTAACAGGGGTGTTACTGAAGCTTTCTTT. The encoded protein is CASSLTNRGVTEAFF.